These 19 T cell receptor beta chains came from one sample sequenced in a study of molecular identifiers for immune sequencing clone quantification (dated by TCRdb to 2016 to 2018). Libraries were built with PCR. TCRdb lists the instrument as NextSeq 500. The public reads were run again by TCRdb, first through fastp at Q25 and then through MiXCR, and only productive beta chains were kept. Every entry covers one CDR3 protein and lists the most common genes and DNA from its rows. The sample data list a few hundred thousand distinct CDR3 sequences, and roughly 24% of these were observed just once. Together, the top ten hold approximately 0.74% of the sample. Sequencing was done on a sample of naive CD8+ T cells from blood, with Jurkat cell RNA spiked in. Sample cell subset or site, as interpreted from the label and publication: FACS-sorted CD8+CD4-CCR7+CD45RA+ naive T cells. Receptors were obtained from a human donor in good health. Some libraries in this study had Jurkat cell RNA spiked in.

The CDR3 protein is CASSQGSAFQTGGYQETQYF. For the CDR3, the DNA is TGCGCCAGCAGCCAGGGGTCGGCGTTTCAGACAGGGGGATACCAAGAGACCCAGTACTTC. The chain employs TRBV5-1 and TRBJ2-5; 9 nucleotides line up with TRBD1. Germline V CDR1 and CDR2: SGHRS, YFSETQ. This CDR3 has 20 residues. The trim removed 4 bases at V and 0 bases at J, leaving 19 bases unmatched.

This clonotype appeared many times. The rearrangement uses TRBV4-3 and TRBJ2-3; possibly TRBD1 or TRBD2 for D (5 bases each). This CDR3 comprises 14 residues. Per germline, CDR1 LGHNA and CDR2 YSLEER. V lost 3 bases and J 2 bases, leaving 9 bases between the germline ends. CDR3 nucleotides: TGCGCCAGCAGCCAGGGGGTCAACACAGATACGCAGTATTTT. Its protein product is CASSQGVNTDTQYF.

Many counts were recorded for this clonotype. V is TRBV29-1 and J is TRBJ2-7; D is ambiguous. Germline assignment: CDR1 SQVTM and CDR2 ANQGSEA. This CDR3 is 11 amino acids long. V was clipped by 4 bases and J by 3 bases, with 7 bases between them. CDR3 sequence reads: CSVAEDYEQYF. In nucleotides, the CDR3 is TGCAGCGTTGCCGAGGACTACGAGCAGTACTTC.

In regard to this clonotype: Being one base from a much bigger clone, this may be a read error. The V call is TRBV7-7, the J call TRBJ1-3; no clear D gene. Germline CDR1 is SSHAT and CDR2 is FNYEAQ (reference sequence). The length of the CDR3 is 15 residues. This CDR3 reads CASSPGRNAGDTIYF. The CDR3 region has the DNA TGTGCCAGCAGCCCAGGTAGAAATGCTGGAGACACCATATATTTT.

This chain uses TRBV12-3 or TRBV12-4 with TRBJ2-5; 9 positions agree with TRBD1. With V trimmed by 5 bases and J by 7 bases, 8 bases remained unmatched. The CDR3 is 14 residues long. DNA for the CDR3: TGTGCCAGCAGTCCTAGACAGGGGGTTGTGACCCAGTACTTC. Residues: CASSPRQGVVTQYF.

This clonotype was seen many times. CDR3 in DNA: TGTGCCAGCAGTTCCGCCAGGGGGCTCGGCTATGGCTACACCTTC. Translating it yields CASSSARGLGYGYTF. The chain links TRBV6-5 to TRBJ1-2, with 8 bases lining up with TRBD1. Trimming took 4 bases from V and 4 from J; bases not matched to a gene: 8. Germline CDR1 and CDR2: MNHEY and SVGAGI. The CDR3 consists of 15 residues.

The chain joins TRBV20-1 to TRBJ1-5, with D possibly being TRBD1 (5 bases). This CDR3 has 17 residues. Germline lookup yields CDR1 DFQATT and CDR2 SNEGSKA (reference sequence). Trimming stripped 0 bases from V and 1 base from J, with 16 bases between. The CDR3 DNA reads TGCAGTGCTAGAGATTCGGGTCCGGGGCCCAGCAATCAGCCCCAGCATTTT. Translation gives CSARDSGPGPSNQPQHF.

Ten or more counts support this clonotype. The chain links TRBV5-5 to TRBJ2-7; the match to TRBD2 covers 13 bases. CDR3 size: 16 residues. The ends lost 4 bases at V and 5 bases at J; junction bases unmatched: 9. Germline V gene lookup returns CDR1 SGHKS and CDR2 YYEKEE (reference sequence). CDR3 loop: CASSEDWTSGSDEQYF. In DNA, the CDR3 is TGTGCCAGCAGCGAAGACTGGACTAGCGGGAGTGACGAGCAGTACTTC.

The gene calls are TRBV6-2 or TRBV6-3 and TRBJ2-7; D is ambiguous. CDR1 and CDR2 from the germline V gene are MNHEY and SVGEGT. CDR3 length equals 14 residues. V gave up 5 bases and J gave up 2 bases, with 13 bases separating them. As DNA, the CDR3 is TGTGCCAGCAGTCCCCCCCGGTTTCCCTACGAGCAGTACTTC. Encoded protein: CASSPPRFPYEQYF.

The chain joins TRBV30 to TRBJ2-3; 11 bases map to TRBD2. Germline V gene data show CDR1 as GTSNPN and CDR2 as SVGIG (reference sequence). The CDR3 totals 19 residues. The J segment lost 5 bases and the V segment lost 5 bases, leaving 21 bases of the junction unmatched. CDR3 DNA: TGTGCCTGGCGAGCATCAGCGGGACTAGCGGAGCCCGCCGGAGATACGCAGTATTTT. As protein: CAWRASAGLAEPAGDTQYF.

This clonotype showed up many times. The chain couples TRBV12-3 or TRBV12-4 to TRBJ1-1; D is unclear. This CDR3 contains 13 residues. V was pared by 1 base and J by 4 bases, with 7 bases between. The CDR3 DNA sequence: TGTGCCAGCAGTTTAGACAAGGGCACTGAAGCTTTCTTT. This translates into CASSLDKGTEAFF.

V usage is TRBV12-3 or TRBV12-4 and J usage is TRBJ1-1; unclear D gene. The CDR3 contains 17 residues. V gave up 5 bases and J gave up 0 bases, with 19 bases separating them. The CDR3 DNA is TGTGCCAGCAGTGGCGATCGTGGTATTAGCATGAACACTGAAGCTTTCTTT. Translated, it gives CASSGDRGISMNTEAFF.

As regards this clonotype: A much more abundant neighbour one base away suggests this may be a read error. This rearrangement joins TRBV2 to TRBJ2-7; 12 nucleotides align to TRBD2. Germline V gives CDR1 SNHLY, CDR2 FYNNEI. With V trimmed by 4 bases and J by 7 bases, 14 bases remained unmatched. This CDR3 contains 17 residues. CDR3 protein: CASSGFGLAGSREEQYF. The CDR3 DNA reads as TGTGCCAGCAGTGGGTTCGGACTAGCGGGGAGCCGGGAAGAGCAGTACTTC.

The V call is TRBV2, the J call TRBJ2-1, with 7 positions matching TRBD1. The V gene's germline CDR1 is SNHLY and CDR2 FYNNEI. The V gene end was trimmed by 4 bases and the J gene end by 2 bases; junction bases not matched to a gene: 11. The CDR3 consists of 17 residues. Written as DNA, the CDR3 is TGTGCCAGCAGTGGCCTGGACAGGAATAAACCCTACAATGAGCAGTTCTTC. Its translation is CASSGLDRNKPYNEQFF.

This chain joins TRBV7-9 and TRBJ2-3, with 14 nucleotides matching TRBD2. V lost 2 bases, J lost 5 bases, and 9 bases stayed unmatched. The CDR3 runs 18 residues. Germline CDR1 reads SEHNR; CDR2 reads FQNEAQ (reference sequence). The CDR3 DNA follows: TGTGCCAGCAGCTTATCACACTCGGGACTAGCGGGAGAAGATACGCAGTATTTT. Protein product: CASSLSHSGLAGEDTQYF.

This clonotype was observed a handful of times. The CDR3: CASSEAGTSVYEQYF. As DNA, the CDR3 is TGTGCCAGCAGCGAAGCCGGGACCTCCGTCTACGAGCAGTACTTC. V and J are TRBV27 and TRBJ2-7; D may be TRBD1 or TRBD2 (5 bases each). The CDR3 is 15 amino acids. The germline V and J ends were trimmed by 6 bases and 3 bases, with 18 bases remaining between them. Germline lookup yields CDR1 MNHEY and CDR2 SMNVEV (reference sequence).

Comment on this clonotype: One end of the junction varies from germline; a read error may be responsible. J is TRBJ2-1 and V is TRBV7-9; TRBD2 might be the D (5 bases). This CDR3 is built from 14 residues. CDR1 and CDR2 from the germline V gene are SEHNR and FQNEAQ (reference sequence). The CDR3 sequence: CASSLLGDDNEQLF. The CDR3 DNA reads TGTGCCAGCAGCTTGTTGGGAGATGACAATGAGCAGCTCTTC. The full variable domain, with the rest looked up from reference TRBV7-9 and TRBJ2-1, is DTGVSQNPRHKITKRGQNVTFRCDPISEHNRLYWYRQTLGQGPEFLTYFQNEAQLEKSRLLSDRFSAERPKGSFSTLEIQRTEQGDSAMYLCASSLLGDDNEQLFGPGTRLTVL.

As to this clonotype: One end of the junction varies from germline; a read error may be responsible. The J gene is TRBJ1-4, the V gene TRBV13; the D gene is possibly TRBD1 (6 bases). Looked up from germline, CDR1 is PRHDT and CDR2 is FYEKMQ (reference sequence). The CDR3 runs 15 residues. CDR3 region: CASSINRAANEKLLF. The CDR3 DNA is TGTGCCAGCAGCATCAACAGGGCAGCTAATGAAAAACTGCTTTTT. The complete variable domain, with remaining parts taken from reference TRBV13 and TRBJ1-4, reads AAGVIQSPRHLIKEKRETATLKCYPIPRHDTVYWYQQGPGQDPQFLISFYEKMQSDKGSIPDRFSAQQFSDYHSELNMSSLELGDSALYFCASSINRAANEKLLFGSGTQLSVL.

This clonotype has only a few counts. The chain carries TRBV9 and TRBJ1-1, with D perhaps matching TRBD1 (6 bases). Looked up from germline, CDR1 is SGDLS and CDR2 is YYNGEE. The ends were cut back, 0 bases at V and 5 bases at J, with 17 bases in the middle. The CDR3 spans 16 residues. The CDR3: CASSVGAGALNTEAFF. Here the CDR3 DNA reads TGTGCCAGCAGCGTAGGTGCAGGGGCCCTCAATACTGAAGCTTTCTTT. Full variable domain (rest looked up from reference TRBV9 and TRBJ1-1): DSGVTQTPKHLITATGQRVTLRCSPRSGDLSVYWYQQSLDQGLQFLIQYYNGEERAKGNILERFSAQQFPDLHSELNLSSLELGDSALYFCASSVGAGALNTEAFFGQGTRLTVV.